This T cell receptor beta chain emerged from a study of blood T cell repertoires in COVID-19. Study context: Acute and convalescent COVID-19 samples came from the United States, Italy and Spain.

In terms of age and location, participants ranged from roughly 18 to 95 years and lived in roughly 22 US areas. The V gene's germline CDR1 is GTSNPN and CDR2 SVGIG (reference sequence). V lost 7 bases and J lost 2; bases outside the gene matches: 14. The CDR3 is 16 residues long. Authors' processing steps: Amplification of reference gene primers provided the estimated nucleated cell counts. TCRdb's table, derived via immunoSEQ multiplex PCR, lists solely in-frame clones and lacks some. V and J calls plus clone size are reproduced from that table; the DNA served to infer D and trimming. The data hold around 200,000 clones, with roughly 88% observed a single time.

The V and J genes are TRBV30 and TRBJ2-3; the match to TRBD2 covers 8 bases. Sequencing was performed on PBMCs or T cells enriched from blood (not recorded which). This receptor was obtained from a man aged 40-49 years with acute COVID-19. CDR3 nucleotides: TGTGCCTATCATACGGGGACTAGGACCAACACAGATACGCAGTATTTT. Protein sequence: CAYHTGTRTNTDTQYF.